The present T cell receptor beta chain was sequenced within a study of metastatic and nonmetastatic thyroid tumors. Study-wide background: The study looked at repertoires side by side in blood and in tumor or nodule tissue from malignant and benign thyroid patients.

TCRdb re-clonotyped the PCR reads via MiXCR. The table records under 35,000 clones, roughly a fifth of them present only once. This clone was detected only a few times. One end of the junction does not line up with germline, which may come from a read error. CDR1 and CDR2 (germline): MNHNS, SASEGT. CDR3 size: 16 residues. Every patient underwent thyroid surgery untreated. This chain connects TRBV6-1 to TRBJ2-7, with 9 bases identical to TRBD1. Sequenced material: blood. This TCR was sampled from a female donor with papillary thyroid cancer or a benign thyroid nodule (not recorded which). Some clones in this sample may be carry-over from other donors' samples. CDR3 protein: CASGRASGQGLYEQHF. The CDR3 DNA reads TGTGCCAGCGGAAGGGCCTCGGGACAGGGCCTCTACGAGCAGCACTTC.